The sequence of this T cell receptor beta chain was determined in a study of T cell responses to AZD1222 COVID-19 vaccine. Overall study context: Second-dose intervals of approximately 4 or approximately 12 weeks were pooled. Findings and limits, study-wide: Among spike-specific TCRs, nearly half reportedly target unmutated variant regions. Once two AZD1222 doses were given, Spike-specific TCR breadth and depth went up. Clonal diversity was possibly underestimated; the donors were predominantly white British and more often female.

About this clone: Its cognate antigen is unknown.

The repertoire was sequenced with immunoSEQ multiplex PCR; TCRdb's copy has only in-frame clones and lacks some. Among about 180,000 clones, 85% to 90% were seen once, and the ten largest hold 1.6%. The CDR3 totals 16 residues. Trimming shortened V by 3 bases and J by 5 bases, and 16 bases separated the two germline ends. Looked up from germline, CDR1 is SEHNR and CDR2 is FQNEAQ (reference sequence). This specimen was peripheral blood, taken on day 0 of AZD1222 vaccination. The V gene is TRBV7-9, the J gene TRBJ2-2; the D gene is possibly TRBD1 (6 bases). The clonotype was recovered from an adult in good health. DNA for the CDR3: TGTGCCAGCAGCTTCCTCCGCAGGCAGGGGACCGGGGAGCTGTTTTTT. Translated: CASSFLRRQGTGELFF.